This T cell receptor (beta chain) was recovered during a study of low-dose radiotherapy and immunotherapy resistance in tumors. The wider study: At a dose of 200 mg/m2, intravenous cyclophosphamide was given every two weeks, one day before radiation and immunotherapy. Aspirin was taken orally by patients at 300 mg daily for four cycles from cycle 1 day 1.

Time point given: after trial treatment. This sample's treatment: LDRT plus nivolumab, ipilimumab, low-dose cyclophosphamide and aspirin (RACIN trial). Note on this clonotype: The DNA is omitted, as the CDR3 cannot be located on it reliably, and the CDR3 follows TCRdb's listing.

First-strand cDNA relied on TRAV- and TRBV-specific primers spanning alpha and beta chains. TCR amplification involved about 21 PCR cycles with a constant-region primer and V-primer adapter. TCRdb re-derived calls from the reads in MiXCR, one entry per CDR3 protein. The table lists some 100,000 distinct CDR3 sequences, 20% to 25% of them singletons. The CDR3 spans 14 residues, counting both ends. This sequence originates from a female donor with ovarian cancer. This specimen consisted of PBMCs, obtained after low-dose radiotherapy plus immunotherapy. J is TRBJ2-2 and V is TRBV12-3 or TRBV12-4; TRBD2 is the table's D call and was not checked against the DNA. The chain's CDR3 is CASSFGVVGELFFF.